This T cell receptor beta chain is from a study of cytomegalovirus exposure and HLA in healthy donors. Turning to the study itself: Roughly 92 million unique TCRs, all from HLA-typed donors, were included in an early release of the data.

Note on this clone: The target antigen is unknown.

Trimming took off 6 bases at V and 6 bases at J, with 17 bases between the two ends. The CDR3 has 14 residues. Germline V gene sequence: CDR1 MRHNA, CDR2 SNTAGT. General study findings and limits: TCR sequences were mostly rare, though some public TCRs occurred in many donors. Reportedly, fewer N-insertions than the roughly 690-donor mean appeared in an Asian-associated ancestry cluster in a later analysis. HLA allele associations emerged for 15,000 to 20,000 TCR beta sequences in a later analysis, at 0.05 false discovery rate.

Both 60 Vbeta primers and 13 Jbeta primers went into the PCR. The repertoire was sequenced with immunoSEQ multiplex PCR; TCRdb's copy has only in-frame clones and lacks some. The sample lists 150,000 to 200,000 clones, approximately 73% occurring once. The gene calls are TRBV6-4 and TRBJ1-2; possibly TRBD1 for D (6 bases). The sample consisted of PBMCs. The TCR sequence derives from a man aged 30-40 years in good health and CMV-seropositive. The CDR3 nucleotides are TGTGCCAGCAGCGAAAGAATGGACAGTAATGGCTACACCTTC. Translation gives CASSERMDSNGYTF.